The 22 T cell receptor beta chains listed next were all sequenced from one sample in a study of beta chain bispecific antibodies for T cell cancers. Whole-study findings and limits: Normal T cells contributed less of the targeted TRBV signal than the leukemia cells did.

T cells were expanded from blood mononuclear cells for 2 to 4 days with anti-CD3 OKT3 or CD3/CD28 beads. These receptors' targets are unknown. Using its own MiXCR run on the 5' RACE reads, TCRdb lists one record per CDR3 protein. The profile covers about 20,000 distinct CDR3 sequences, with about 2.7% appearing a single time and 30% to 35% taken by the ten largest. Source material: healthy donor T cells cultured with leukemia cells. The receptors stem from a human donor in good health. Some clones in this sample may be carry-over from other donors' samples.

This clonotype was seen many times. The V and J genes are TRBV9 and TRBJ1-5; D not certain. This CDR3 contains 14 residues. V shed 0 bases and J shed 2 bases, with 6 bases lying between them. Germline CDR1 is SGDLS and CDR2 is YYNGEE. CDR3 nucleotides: TGTGCCAGCAGCGTAGGATTGGGCAATCAGCCCCAGCATTTT. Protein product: CASSVGLGNQPQHF.

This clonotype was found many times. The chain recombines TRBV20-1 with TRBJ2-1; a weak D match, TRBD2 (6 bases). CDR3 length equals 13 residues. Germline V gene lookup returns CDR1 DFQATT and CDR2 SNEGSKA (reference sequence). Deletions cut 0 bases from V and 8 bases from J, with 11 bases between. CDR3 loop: CSARDAGEDEQFF. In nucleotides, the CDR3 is TGCAGTGCTAGAGATGCCGGGGAGGATGAGCAGTTCTTC.

This CDR3 reads CASSFTGSTGELFF. In DNA form, the CDR3 reads TGTGCCAGCAGCTTTACAGGGTCAACCGGGGAGCTGTTTTTT. The V call is TRBV5-8, the J call TRBJ2-2; possibly TRBD1 for D (6 bases). With 2 bases removed from V and 5 bases from J, the gap between germline ends came to 10 bases. The CDR3 has 14 residues. Germline CDR1 reads SGHTS; CDR2 reads YDEGEE.

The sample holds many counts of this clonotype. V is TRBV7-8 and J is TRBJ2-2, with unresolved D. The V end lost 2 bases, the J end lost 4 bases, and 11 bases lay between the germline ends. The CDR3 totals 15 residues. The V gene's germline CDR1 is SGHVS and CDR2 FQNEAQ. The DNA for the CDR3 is TGTGCCAGCAGCTTATTGGGATTAGCCACCGGGGAGCTGTTTTTT. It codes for CASSLLGLATGELFF.

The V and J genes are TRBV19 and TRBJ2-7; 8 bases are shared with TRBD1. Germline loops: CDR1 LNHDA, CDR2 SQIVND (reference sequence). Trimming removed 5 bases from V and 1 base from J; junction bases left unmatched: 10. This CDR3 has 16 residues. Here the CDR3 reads CASSASGTGYSYEQYF. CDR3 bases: TGTGCCAGTAGTGCATCTGGGACAGGATATTCCTACGAGCAGTACTTC. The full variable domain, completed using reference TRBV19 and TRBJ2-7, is DGGITQSPKYLFRKEGQNVTLSCEQNLNHDAMYWYRQDPGQGLRLIYYSQIVNDFQKGDIAEGYSVSREKKESFPLTVTSAQKNPTAFYLCASSASGTGYSYEQYFGPGTRLTVT.

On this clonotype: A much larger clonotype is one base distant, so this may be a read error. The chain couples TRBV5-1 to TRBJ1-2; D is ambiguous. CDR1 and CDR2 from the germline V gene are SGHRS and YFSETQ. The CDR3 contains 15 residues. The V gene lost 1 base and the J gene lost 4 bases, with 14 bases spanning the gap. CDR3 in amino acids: CASSLRSGASYGYTF. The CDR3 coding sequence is TGCGCCAGCAGCTTGAGATCAGGAGCTAGCTATGGCTACACCTTC.

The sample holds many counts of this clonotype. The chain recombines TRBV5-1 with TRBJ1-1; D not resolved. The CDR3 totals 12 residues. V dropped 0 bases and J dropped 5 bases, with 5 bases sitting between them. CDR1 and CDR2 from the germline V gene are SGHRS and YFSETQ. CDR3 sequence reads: CASSLGATEAFF. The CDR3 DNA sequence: TGCGCCAGCAGCTTGGGAGCAACTGAAGCTTTCTTT.

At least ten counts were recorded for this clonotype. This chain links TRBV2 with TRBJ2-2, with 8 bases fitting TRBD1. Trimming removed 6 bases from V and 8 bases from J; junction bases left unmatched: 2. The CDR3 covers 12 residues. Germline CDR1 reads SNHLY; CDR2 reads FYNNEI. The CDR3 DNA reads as TGTGCCAGCAGCGGACAGGGAGGGGAGCTGTTTTTT. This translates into CASSGQGGELFF. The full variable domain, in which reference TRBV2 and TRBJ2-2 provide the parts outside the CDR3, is EPEVTQTPSHQVTQMGQEVILRCVPISNHLYFYWYRQILGQKVEFLVSFYNNEISEKSEIFDDQFSVERPDGSNFTLKIRSTKLEDSAMYFCASSGQGGELFFGEGSRLTVL.

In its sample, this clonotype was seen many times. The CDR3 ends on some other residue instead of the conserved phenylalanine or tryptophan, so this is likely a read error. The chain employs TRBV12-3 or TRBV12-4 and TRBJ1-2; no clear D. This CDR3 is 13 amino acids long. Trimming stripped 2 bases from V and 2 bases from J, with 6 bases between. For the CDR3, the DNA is TGTGCCAGCAGTTTAAATCCAAACTATGGCTACACCCTC. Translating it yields CASSLNPNYGYTL.

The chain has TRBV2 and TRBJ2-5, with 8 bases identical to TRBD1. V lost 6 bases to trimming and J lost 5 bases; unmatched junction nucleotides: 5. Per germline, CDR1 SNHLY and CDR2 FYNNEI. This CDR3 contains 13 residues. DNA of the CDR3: TGTGCCAGCAGCGGGACAGGCCTCGAGACCCAGTACTTC. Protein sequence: CASSGTGLETQYF. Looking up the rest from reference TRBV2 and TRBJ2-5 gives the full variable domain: EPEVTQTPSHQVTQMGQEVILRCVPISNHLYFYWYRQILGQKVEFLVSFYNNEISEKSEIFDDQFSVERPDGSNFTLKIRSTKLEDSAMYFCASSGTGLETQYFGPGTRLLVL.

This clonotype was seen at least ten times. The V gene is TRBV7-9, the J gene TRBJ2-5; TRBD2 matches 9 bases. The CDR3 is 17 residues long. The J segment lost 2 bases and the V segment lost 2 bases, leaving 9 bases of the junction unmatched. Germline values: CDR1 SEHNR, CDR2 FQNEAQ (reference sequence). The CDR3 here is CASSLSSGGLPQETQYF. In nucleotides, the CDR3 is TGTGCCAGCAGCTTATCGAGCGGGGGGTTACCTCAAGAGACCCAGTACTTC.

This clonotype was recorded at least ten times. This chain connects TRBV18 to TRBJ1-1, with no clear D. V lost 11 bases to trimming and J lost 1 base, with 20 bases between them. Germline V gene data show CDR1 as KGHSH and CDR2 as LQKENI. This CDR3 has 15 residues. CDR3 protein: CACQYSRERNTEAFF. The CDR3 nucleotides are TGTGCCTGCCAATATTCTCGGGAGAGGAACACTGAAGCTTTCTTT.

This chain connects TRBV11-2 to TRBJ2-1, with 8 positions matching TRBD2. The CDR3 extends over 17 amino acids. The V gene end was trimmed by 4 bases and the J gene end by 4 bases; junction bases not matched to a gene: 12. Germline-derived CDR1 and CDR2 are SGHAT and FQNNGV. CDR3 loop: CASSYTRERGLYNEQFF. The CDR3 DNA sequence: TGTGCCAGCAGCTACACCCGGGAGCGGGGGCTATACAATGAGCAGTTCTTC.

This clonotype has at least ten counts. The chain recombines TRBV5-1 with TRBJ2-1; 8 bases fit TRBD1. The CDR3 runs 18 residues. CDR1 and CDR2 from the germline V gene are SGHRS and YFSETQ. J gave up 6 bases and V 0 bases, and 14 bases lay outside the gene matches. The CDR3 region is CASSLELTGQAGGNEQFF. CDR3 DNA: TGCGCCAGCAGCTTGGAGTTGACGGGACAGGCCGGGGGCAATGAGCAGTTCTTC.

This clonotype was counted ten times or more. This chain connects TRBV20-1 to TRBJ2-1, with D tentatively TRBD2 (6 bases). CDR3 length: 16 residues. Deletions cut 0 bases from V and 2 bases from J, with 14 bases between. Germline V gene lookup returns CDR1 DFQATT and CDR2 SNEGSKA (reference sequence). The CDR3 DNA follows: TGCAGTGCTAGAGATTTAGCGGCCCAAACCTACAATGAGCAGTTCTTC. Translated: CSARDLAAQTYNEQFF.

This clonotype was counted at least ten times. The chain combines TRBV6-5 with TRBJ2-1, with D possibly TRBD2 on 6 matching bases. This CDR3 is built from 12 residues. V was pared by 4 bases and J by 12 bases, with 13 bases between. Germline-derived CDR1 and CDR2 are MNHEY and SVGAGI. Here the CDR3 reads CASSWTGEGQFF. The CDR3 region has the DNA TGTGCCAGCAGTTGGACGGGGGAAGGGCAGTTCTTC.

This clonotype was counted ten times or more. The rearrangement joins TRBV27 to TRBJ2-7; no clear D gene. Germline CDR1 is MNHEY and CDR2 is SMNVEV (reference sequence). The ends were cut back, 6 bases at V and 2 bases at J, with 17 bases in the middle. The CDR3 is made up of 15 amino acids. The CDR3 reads CASSDRGLNAYEQYF. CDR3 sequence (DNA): TGTGCCAGCAGCGACCGCGGTTTAAACGCCTACGAGCAGTACTTC.

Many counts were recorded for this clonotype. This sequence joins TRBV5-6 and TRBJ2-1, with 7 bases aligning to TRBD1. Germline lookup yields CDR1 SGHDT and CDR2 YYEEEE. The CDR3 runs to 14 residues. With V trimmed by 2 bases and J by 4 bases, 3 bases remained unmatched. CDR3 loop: CASSFGTVYNEQFF. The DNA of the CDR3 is TGTGCCAGCAGCTTCGGGACAGTTTACAATGAGCAGTTCTTC.

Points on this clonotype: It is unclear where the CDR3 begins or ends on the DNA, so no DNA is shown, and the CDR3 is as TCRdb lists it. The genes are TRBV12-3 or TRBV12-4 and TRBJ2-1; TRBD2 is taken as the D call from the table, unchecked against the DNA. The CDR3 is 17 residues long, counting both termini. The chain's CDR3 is CASSTSTSGGKYNEQFF.

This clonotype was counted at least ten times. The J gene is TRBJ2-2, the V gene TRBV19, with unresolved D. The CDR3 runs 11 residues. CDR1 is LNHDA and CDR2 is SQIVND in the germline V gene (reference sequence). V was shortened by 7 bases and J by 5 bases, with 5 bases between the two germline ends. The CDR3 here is CASMRTGELFF. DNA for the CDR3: TGTGCCAGTATGCGAACCGGGGAGCTGTTTTTT.

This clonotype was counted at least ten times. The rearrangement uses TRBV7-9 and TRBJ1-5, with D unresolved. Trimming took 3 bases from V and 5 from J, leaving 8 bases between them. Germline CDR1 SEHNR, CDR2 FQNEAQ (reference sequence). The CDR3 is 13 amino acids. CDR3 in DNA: TGTGCCAGCAGCTTCGGTGTAGATCAGCCCCAGCATTTT. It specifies CASSFGVDQPQHF.

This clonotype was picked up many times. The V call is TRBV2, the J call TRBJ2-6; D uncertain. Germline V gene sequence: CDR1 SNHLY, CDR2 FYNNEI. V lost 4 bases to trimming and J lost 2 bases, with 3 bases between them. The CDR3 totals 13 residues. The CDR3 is CASSAPGANVLTF. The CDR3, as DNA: TGTGCCAGCAGTGCTCCTGGGGCCAACGTCCTGACTTTC.